A single sample is the source of the 21 T cell receptor beta chains below, sequenced in a study of blood T cell repertoires in COVID-19. Here immunoSEQ multiplex PCR was the method, and the copy in TCRdb shows in-frame clones only, minus some. Here the sample spans around 300,000 clones, roughly 85% being singletons. The sample was peripheral blood. Every receptor here comes from a woman in her 70s with acute or convalescent COVID-19.

The chain links TRBV27 to TRBJ2-7, with a weak D call TRBD2 (6 bases). CDR3 length: 12 residues. Germline V CDR1 and CDR2: MNHEY, SMNVEV (reference sequence). Deletions cut 10 bases from V and 7 bases from J, with 17 bases between. The CDR3, as DNA: TGTGCCACCCATGGGACTTCGGGAGAGCAGTACTTC. Its protein is CATHGTSGEQYF.

This chain uses TRBV30 with TRBJ1-2, with D possibly TRBD1 on 5 matching bases. The CDR3 totals 13 residues. Trimming left V 1 base short and J 3 bases short, with 9 bases between. Per the germline V gene, CDR1 is GTSNPN and CDR2 is SVGIG (reference sequence). Here the CDR3 reads CAWSAEGYYGYTF. The CDR3, as DNA: TGTGCCTGGAGTGCGGAGGGGTACTATGGCTACACCTTC.

The V gene is TRBV6-5, the J gene TRBJ1-4, with TRBD1 matching 10 bases. The V segment lost 6 bases and the J segment 8 bases; nucleotides outside the gene matches: 9. This CDR3 is 15 amino acids long. Germline assignment: CDR1 MNHEY and CDR2 SVGAGI. CDR3 sequence reads: CASRPLGQGREKLFF. The CDR3 DNA sequence: TGTGCCAGCAGGCCATTGGGACAGGGGCGGGAAAAACTGTTTTTT.

The genes are TRBV5-1 and TRBJ1-2; D possibly corresponds to TRBD1 (6 bases). This CDR3 contains 14 residues. Germline assignment: CDR1 SGHRS and CDR2 YFSETQ. Trimming cost V 0 bases and J 4 bases, with 10 bases left between them. The CDR3 nucleotides read TGCGCCAGCAGCTTGGTGACAGGCGCCTATGGCTACACCTTC. Translation gives CASSLVTGAYGYTF.

The rearrangement uses TRBV5-1 and TRBJ1-4, with 7 bases identical to TRBD1. Germline V gene lookup returns CDR1 SGHRS and CDR2 YFSETQ. The CDR3 spans 15 residues. V lost 4 bases to trimming and J lost 2 bases; unmatched junction nucleotides: 5. The DNA of the CDR3 is TGCGCCAGCAGCCCCCTGACAGGGACTAATGAAAAACTGTTTTTT. This sequence encodes CASSPLTGTNEKLFF.

V and J are TRBV18 and TRBJ2-1, with 7 bases aligning to TRBD2. The V segment lost 3 bases and the J segment 0 bases; nucleotides outside the gene matches: 2. This CDR3 has 15 residues. Germline CDR1 reads KGHSH; CDR2 reads LQKENI. CDR3 protein: CASSPWTSSYNEQFF. The DNA of the CDR3 is TGTGCCAGCTCACCGTGGACTAGCTCCTACAATGAGCAGTTCTTC.

The CDR3 region has the DNA TGCAGTGCTAGGGAGGGGCTCACGCAGTATTTT. This encodes CSAREGLTQYF. The V call is TRBV20-1, the J call TRBJ2-3, with a weak D call TRBD2 (6 bases). The CDR3 has 11 residues. V gave up 3 bases and J gave up 9 bases, with 10 bases separating them. Looked up from germline, CDR1 is DFQATT and CDR2 is SNEGSKA (reference sequence).

The gene calls are TRBV7-9 and TRBJ1-2; the D gene is possibly TRBD1 (5 bases). Trimming removed 4 bases at V and 8 bases at J, with 11 bases between. CDR3 size: 12 residues. Germline CDR1 and CDR2: SEHNR and FQNEAQ (reference sequence). CDR3 nucleotide sequence: TGTGCCAGCAGCTACCCAAAGGGGGGCTACACCTTC. Amino acids: CASSYPKGGYTF.

The V call is TRBV30, the J call TRBJ1-5; D remains unclear. Trimming took off 0 bases at V and 0 bases at J, with 18 bases between the two ends. CDR3 length: 18 amino acids. In germline, CDR1 is GTSNPN, CDR2 SVGIG (reference sequence). The CDR3 loop is CAWSVGQPDFYSNQPQHF. The DNA for the CDR3 is TGTGCCTGGAGTGTAGGTCAGCCCGACTTCTATAGCAATCAGCCCCAGCATTTT.

This sequence joins TRBV5-5 and TRBJ1-1; 9 bases agree with TRBD1. Germline V gene sequence: CDR1 SGHKS, CDR2 YYEKEE (reference sequence). This CDR3 has 16 residues. V gave up 3 bases and J gave up 6 bases; unmatched junction bases: 12. CDR3 DNA: TGTGCCAGCAGCTGGCGGACAGGGGCCCCATCCTCTGAAGCTTTCTTT. Amino acid sequence: CASSWRTGAPSSEAFF.

The chain combines TRBV9 with TRBJ1-2, with TRBD1 as a possible D gene (6 bases). Germline CDR1 and CDR2: SGDLS and YYNGEE. This CDR3 is 17 amino acids long. V was trimmed by 4 bases and J by 0 bases, leaving 19 bases between them. CDR3 DNA sequence: TGTGCCAGCAGCTCCCTGAGAGGACAGCCTACTAACTATGGCTACACCTTC. Protein product: CASSSLRGQPTNYGYTF.

V is TRBV19 and J is TRBJ2-3, with 13 bases that match TRBD2. CDR1 is LNHDA and CDR2 is SQIVND in the germline V gene (reference sequence). V lost 6 bases to trimming and J lost 4 bases; unmatched junction nucleotides: 7. CDR3 length equals 16 residues. The CDR3: CASRRRGLAGADTQYF. The CDR3 region has the DNA TGTGCCAGTAGGCGTCGCGGACTAGCGGGGGCAGATACGCAGTATTTT.

CDR3: CASSNNKSPGTGELFF. CDR3 DNA sequence: TGTGCCAGCAGCAATAACAAATCTCCGGGCACCGGGGAGCTGTTTTTT. The rearrangement links TRBV21-1 to TRBJ2-2; TRBD2, the D gene given by the table, was not confirmed from the DNA. TRBV21-1 is deemed a pseudogene. The CDR3 runs to 16 residues.

This chain joins TRBV5-6 and TRBJ1-3; D not certain. V lost 7 bases and J 0 bases, leaving 8 bases between the germline ends. The germline gives CDR1 SGHDT, CDR2 YYEEEE. This CDR3 is built from 13 residues. The CDR3 protein is CASQIISGNTIYF. In DNA, the CDR3 is TGTGCCAGCCAGATCATCTCTGGAAACACCATATATTTT.

The chain couples TRBV2 to TRBJ1-6; 10 nucleotides line up with TRBD1. This CDR3 spans 16 amino acids. Germline V lookup: CDR1 SNHLY, CDR2 FYNNEI. After removal of 4 bases from V and 10 bases from J, the junction contained 10 bases not matched to a gene. The CDR3 DNA reads as TGTGCCAGCAGTGTCCCCGGGGGGACAGGGGTCTCACCCCTCCACTTT. Its translation is CASSVPGGTGVSPLHF.

The chain is built from TRBV10-2 and TRBJ2-1, with TRBD1 as a possible D gene (6 bases). CDR1 is WSHSY and CDR2 is SAAADI in the germline V gene. This CDR3 is 12 amino acids long. V shed 2 bases and J shed 10 bases, with 9 bases lying between them. The CDR3 sequence: CASSEGRGEQFF. The CDR3 DNA reads TGCGCCAGCAGTGAGGGTAGGGGGGAGCAGTTCTTC.

The genes are TRBV18 and TRBJ1-2; no clear D. Germline V gene lookup returns CDR1 KGHSH and CDR2 LQKENI. The CDR3 consists of 12 residues. The V end lost 3 bases, the J end lost 6 bases, and 8 bases lay between the germline ends. The DNA for the CDR3 is TGTGCCAGCTCACCGTCCTCGGATGGCTACACCTTC. This translates into CASSPSSDGYTF.

This clone was seen just once. The chain has TRBV3-1 (or the pseudogene TRBV3-2) and TRBJ1-4; TRBD1 aligns across 11 bases. Germline V gene lookup returns CDR1 LGHDT and CDR2 YNNKEL (reference sequence). The ends lost 0 bases at V and 11 bases at J; junction bases unmatched: 5. This CDR3 comprises 15 residues. In nucleotides, the CDR3 is TGTGCCAGCAGCCAAGAGGGGACAGGGGGACGGAAACTGTTTTTT. Encoded protein: CASSQEGTGGRKLFF.

V gene TRBV30 combines with J gene TRBJ2-1, with a tentative D call TRBD2 (5 bases). The CDR3 totals 9 residues. Trimming left V 7 bases short and J 10 bases short, with 8 bases between. CDR1 is GTSNPN, CDR2 SVGIG, per germline (reference sequence). The CDR3 region has the DNA TGTGCCTTACCGGGGGAGCAGTTCTTC. Translating it yields CALPGEQFF. The full variable domain, in which reference TRBV30 and TRBJ2-1 provide the parts outside the CDR3, is SQTIHQWPATLVQPVGSPLSLECTVEGTSNPNLYWYRQAAGRGLQLLFYSVGIGQISSEVPQNLSASRPQDRQFILSSKKLLLSDSGFYLCALPGEQFFGPGTRLTVL.

The CDR3 nucleotides read TGTGCCAGTAGCCCCCTAGCGGGGGGGAGGAATGAGCAGTTCTTC. It is translated as CASSPLAGGRNEQFF. The rearrangement links TRBV19 to TRBJ2-1, with 12 positions matching TRBD2. This CDR3 is 15 amino acids long. The V gene's germline CDR1 is LNHDA and CDR2 SQIVND (reference sequence). V shed 6 bases and J 7 bases; nucleotides not matched to a gene: 7.

Only a few counts were recorded for this clone. V usage is TRBV5-1 and J usage is TRBJ1-3; possibly TRBD1 for D (5 bases). The CDR3 runs 15 residues. V lost 0 bases and J lost 0, with 7 bases in between. Germline assignment: CDR1 SGHRS and CDR2 YFSETQ. CDR3 protein: CASSLVGDSGNTIYF. The CDR3 nucleotides are TGCGCCAGCAGCTTGGTAGGGGACTCTGGAAACACCATATATTTT.